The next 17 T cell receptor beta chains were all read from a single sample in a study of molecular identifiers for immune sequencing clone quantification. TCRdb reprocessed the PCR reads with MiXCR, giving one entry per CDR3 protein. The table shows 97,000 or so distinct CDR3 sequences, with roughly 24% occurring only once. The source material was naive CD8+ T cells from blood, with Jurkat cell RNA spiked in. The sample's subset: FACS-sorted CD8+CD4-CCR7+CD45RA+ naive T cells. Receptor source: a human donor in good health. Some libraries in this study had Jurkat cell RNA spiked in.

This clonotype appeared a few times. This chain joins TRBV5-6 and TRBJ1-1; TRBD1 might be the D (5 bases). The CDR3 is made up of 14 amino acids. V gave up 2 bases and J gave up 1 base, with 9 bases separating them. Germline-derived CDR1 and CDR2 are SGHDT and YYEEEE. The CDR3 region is CASSFHGGNTEAFF. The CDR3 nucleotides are TGTGCCAGCAGCTTTCATGGGGGGAACACTGAAGCTTTCTTT.

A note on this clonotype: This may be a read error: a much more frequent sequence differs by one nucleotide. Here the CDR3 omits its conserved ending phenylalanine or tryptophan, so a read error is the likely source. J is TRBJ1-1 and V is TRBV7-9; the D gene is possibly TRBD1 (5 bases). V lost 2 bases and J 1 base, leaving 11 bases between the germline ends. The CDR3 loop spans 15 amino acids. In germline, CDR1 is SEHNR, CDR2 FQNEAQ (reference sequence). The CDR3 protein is CASSLPGLRNTEAFL. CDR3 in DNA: TGTGCCAGCAGCTTACCGGGACTCAGGAACACTGAAGCTTTCCTT.

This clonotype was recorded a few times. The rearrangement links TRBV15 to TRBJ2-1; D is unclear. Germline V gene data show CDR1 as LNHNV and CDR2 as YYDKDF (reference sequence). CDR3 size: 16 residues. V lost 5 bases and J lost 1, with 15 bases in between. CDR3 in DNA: TGTGCCACCAGCCCGGTCCCCCTCTCATCCTACAATGAGCAGTTCTTC. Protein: CATSPVPLSSYNEQFF. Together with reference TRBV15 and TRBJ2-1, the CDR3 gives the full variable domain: DAMVIQNPRYQVTQFGKPVTLSCSQTLNHNVMYWYQQKSSQAPKLLFHYYDKDFNNEADTPDNFQSRRPNTSFCFLDIRSPGLGDTAMYLCATSPVPLSSYNEQFFGPGTRLTVL.

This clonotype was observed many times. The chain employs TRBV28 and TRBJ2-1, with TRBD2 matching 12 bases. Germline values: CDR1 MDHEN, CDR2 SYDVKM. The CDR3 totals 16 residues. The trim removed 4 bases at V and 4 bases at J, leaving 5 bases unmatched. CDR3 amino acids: CASSSRTSGEYNEQFF. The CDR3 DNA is TGTGCCAGCAGTTCCAGGACTAGCGGGGAGTACAATGAGCAGTTCTTC.

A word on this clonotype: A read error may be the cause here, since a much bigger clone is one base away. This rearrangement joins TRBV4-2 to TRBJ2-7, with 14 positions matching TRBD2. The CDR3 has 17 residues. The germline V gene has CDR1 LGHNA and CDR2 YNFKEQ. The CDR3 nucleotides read TGTGCCAGCAGCCAAGATCCGACTAGCGGGAGGGCCCACGAGCGGTACTTC. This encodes CASSQDPTSGRAHERYF.

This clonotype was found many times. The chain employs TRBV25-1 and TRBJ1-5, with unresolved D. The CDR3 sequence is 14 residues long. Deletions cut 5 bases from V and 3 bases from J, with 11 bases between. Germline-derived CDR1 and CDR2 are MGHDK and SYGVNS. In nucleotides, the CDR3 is TGTGCCAGCAGTCTGGACGGTTACAATCAGCCCCAGCATTTT. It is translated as CASSLDGYNQPQHF.

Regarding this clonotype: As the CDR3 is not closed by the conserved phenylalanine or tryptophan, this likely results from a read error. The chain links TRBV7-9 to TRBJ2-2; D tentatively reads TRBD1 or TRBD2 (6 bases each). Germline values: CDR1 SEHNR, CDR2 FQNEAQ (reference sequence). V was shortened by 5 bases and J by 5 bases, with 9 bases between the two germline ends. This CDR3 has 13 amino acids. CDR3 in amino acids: CASSRGGTGELFL. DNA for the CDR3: TGTGCCAGCAGCCGAGGGGGGACCGGGGAGCTGTTTCTT.

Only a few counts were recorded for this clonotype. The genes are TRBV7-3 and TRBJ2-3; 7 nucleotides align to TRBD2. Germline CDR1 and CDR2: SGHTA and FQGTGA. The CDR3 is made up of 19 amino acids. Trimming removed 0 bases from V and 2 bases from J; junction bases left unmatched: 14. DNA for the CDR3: TGTGCCAGCAGCTTAACCCCGCGTGGGCGAGCGGGATTCACAGATACGCAGTATTTT. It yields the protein CASSLTPRGRAGFTDTQYF.

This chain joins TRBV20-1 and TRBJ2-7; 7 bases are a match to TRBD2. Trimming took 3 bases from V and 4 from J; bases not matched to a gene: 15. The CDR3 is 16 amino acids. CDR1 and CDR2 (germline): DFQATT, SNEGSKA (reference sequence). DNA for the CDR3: TGCAGTGCTAGGGCAGCCCGGGAGGAGGATCCTTACGAGCAGTACTTC. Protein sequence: CSARAAREEDPYEQYF.

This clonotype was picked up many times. CDR3 amino acids: CASSLFQGLAFF. The CDR3 region has the DNA TGTGCCAGCAGCTTATTCCAGGGTTTAGCTTTCTTT. The V gene is TRBV7-9, the J gene TRBJ1-1; D might be TRBD1 (5 bases). Germline CDR1 SEHNR, CDR2 FQNEAQ (reference sequence). The CDR3 is made up of 12 amino acids. The V gene lost 2 bases and the J gene lost 10 bases, with 11 bases spanning the gap.

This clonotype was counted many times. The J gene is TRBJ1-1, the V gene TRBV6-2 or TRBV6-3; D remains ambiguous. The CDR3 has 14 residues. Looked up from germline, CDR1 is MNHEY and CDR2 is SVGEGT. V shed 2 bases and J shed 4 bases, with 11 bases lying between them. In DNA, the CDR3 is TGTGCCAGCAGTTACGTGGGCCTAGGCACTGAAGCTTTCTTT. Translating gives CASSYVGLGTEAFF.

Written as DNA, the CDR3 is TGTGCCAGCAGTGAATACGAGACAGGGGAAACTGAAGCTTTCTTT. Amino acids: CASSEYETGETEAFF. This rearrangement joins TRBV25-1 to TRBJ1-1; 8 bases align to TRBD1. CDR1 is MGHDK and CDR2 is SYGVNS in the germline V gene. This CDR3 region has 15 residues. Losses at the gene ends were 0 bases for V and 5 bases for J; bases not matched to a gene: 5. Based on the CDR3 plus reference TRBV25-1 and TRBJ1-1, the full variable domain is EADIYQTPRYLVIGTGKKITLECSQTMGHDKMYWYQQDPGMELHLIHYSYGVNSTEKGDLSSESTVSRIRTEHFPLTLESARPSHTSQYLCASSEYETGETEAFFGQGTRLTVV.

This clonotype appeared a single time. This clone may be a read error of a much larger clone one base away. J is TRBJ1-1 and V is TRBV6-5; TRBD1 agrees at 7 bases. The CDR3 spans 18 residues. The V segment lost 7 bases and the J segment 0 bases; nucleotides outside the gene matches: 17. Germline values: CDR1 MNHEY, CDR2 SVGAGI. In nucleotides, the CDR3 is TGTGCCAGCAAGATTCGGCCGGGACAGACACTCATGAACACTGAAGCTTTCTTT. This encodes CASKIRPGQTLMNTEAFF.

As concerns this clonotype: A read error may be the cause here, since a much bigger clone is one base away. Here the CDR3 reads CASSNGGLAGDTGTGELFF. CDR3 DNA sequence: TGTGCCAGCAGCAACGGGGGACTAGCGGGAGATACGGGCACCGGGGAGCTGTTTTTT. J is TRBJ2-2 and V is TRBV9; 14 bases are shared with TRBD2. This CDR3 comprises 19 residues. Trimming took 4 bases from V and 4 from J; bases not matched to a gene: 12. CDR1 is SGDLS and CDR2 is YYNGEE in the germline V gene.

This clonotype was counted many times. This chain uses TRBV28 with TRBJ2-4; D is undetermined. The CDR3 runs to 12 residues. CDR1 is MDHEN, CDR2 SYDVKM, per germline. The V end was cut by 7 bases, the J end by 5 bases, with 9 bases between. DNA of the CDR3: TGTGCCAGCATTGGCAGAGAAAACATTCAGTACTTC. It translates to CASIGRENIQYF.

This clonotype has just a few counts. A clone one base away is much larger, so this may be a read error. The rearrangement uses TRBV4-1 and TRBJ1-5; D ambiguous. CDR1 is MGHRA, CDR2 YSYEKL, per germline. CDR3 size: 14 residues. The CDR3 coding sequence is TGCGCCAGCAGCCAATATTTGGGCAATCAGCCCCGGCATTTT. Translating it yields CASSQYLGNQPRHF.

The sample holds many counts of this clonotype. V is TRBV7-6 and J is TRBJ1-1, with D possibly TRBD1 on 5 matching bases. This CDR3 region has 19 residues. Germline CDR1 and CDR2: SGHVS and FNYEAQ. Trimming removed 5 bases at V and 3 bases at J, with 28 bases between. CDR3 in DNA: TGTGCCAGCAGCCTTAATCATCCGTCAGGAGGAGGGGAGGACACTGAAGCTTTCTTT. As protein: CASSLNHPSGGGEDTEAFF.